The rows below give T cell receptor beta chains drawn from one sample of a study of blood T cell repertoires in COVID-19. Data came from immunoSEQ multiplex PCR; TCRdb stores just in-frame clones and leaves some out. This sample has more than 250,000 clones; approximately 88% occur once, and the top ten carry 1.5% to 2%. What was sequenced was peripheral blood. Receptors originate from a woman younger than 45 with COVID-19, enrolled during active disease. Both conserved end residues are part of each CDR3. The D gene is left open where the match is weak. Not every row has a clone size; where given, it reads once, few, many or a size class.

j_call | clone_size | v_call | cdr3_length | d_call | cdr3_nt | cdr3_aa
TRBJ2-5 | NA | TRBV6-5 | 15 | NA | TGTGCCAGCAGGCCGGGGACATCTTGGAGGGAGACCCAGTACTTC | CASRPGTSWRETQYF
TRBJ1-2 | NA | TRBV7-9 | 15 | TRBD1 | TGTGCCAGCAGTCGGACCGGGACAGGGAACTATGGCTACACCTTC | CASSRTGTGNYGYTF
TRBJ1-2 | NA | TRBV5-1 | 13 | TRBD1 | TGCGCCAGCAGCTTGACAGGGGACGGTGGCTACACCTTC | CASSLTGDGGYTF
TRBJ2-1 | few | TRBV5-8 | 15 | TRBD2 | TGTGCCAGCAGGCCCACGGGACTACGCTACAATGAGCAGTTCTTC | CASRPTGLRYNEQFF
TRBJ2-7 | NA | TRBV4-2 | 15 | NA | TGTGCCAGCAGCCAAGACCCAGCGGGGACATACGAGCAGTACTTC | CASSQDPAGTYEQYF
TRBJ2-1 | NA | TRBV4-1 | 15 | NA | TGCGCCAGCAGCCCGACTACATGGTTCGCCAATGAGCAGTTCTTC | CASSPTTWFANEQFF
TRBJ2-5 | NA | TRBV5-4 | 14 | NA | TGTGCCAGCAGCTTGGGCGCAGGGGTGGAGACCCAGTACTTC | CASSLGAGVETQYF
TRBJ1-4 | NA | TRBV5-6 | 15 | NA | TGTGCCAGCAGGTACACAGGGCGCAAGGATGAAAAACTGTTTTTT | CASRYTGRKDEKLFF
TRBJ1-5 | NA | TRBV6-5 | 13 | NA | TGTGCCAGCAGTTACCAGGGCGCTCAGCCCCAGCATTTT | CASSYQGAQPQHF
TRBJ2-3 | few | TRBV15 | 16 | TRBD1 | TGTGCCACCAGCATGACGACAGGGGGGGCGTGGGATACGCAGTATTTT | CATSMTTGGAWDTQYF
TRBJ2-7 | NA | TRBV5-5 | 14 | NA | TGTGCCAGCAGCTTGGTAGGGGGCTCCTACGAGCAGTACTTC | CASSLVGGSYEQYF
TRBJ1-1 | NA | TRBV11-2 | 13 | NA | TGTGCCAGCAGCGTGTCGGGGGACACTGAAGCTTTCTTT | CASSVSGDTEAFF
TRBJ2-7 | NA | TRBV6-5 | 14 | TRBD1 | TGTGCCAGCAGCAGACAGGGGACCGGGGACGAGCAGTACTTC | CASSRQGTGDEQYF
TRBJ2-4 | NA | TRBV5-5 | 15 | NA | TGTGCCAGCGGCCCCCCGGGGTTCGCCAAAAACATTCAGTACTTC | CASGPPGFAKNIQYF
TRBJ1-2 | NA | TRBV28 | 12 | TRBD1 | TGTGCCAGTGGGGACAGGGGCGATGGCTACACCTTC | CASGDRGDGYTF
TRBJ2-3 | NA | TRBV27 | 17 | TRBD2 | TGTGCCAGCAGTCCCCTCGCTAGCGGGGGGGCGGGAGATACGCAGTATTTT | CASSPLASGGAGDTQYF
TRBJ1-1 | NA | TRBV11-3 | 13 | NA | TGTGCCAGCAGCTTAGTTTCGGTGACTGAAGCTTTCTTT | CASSLVSVTEAFF
TRBJ1-5 | NA | TRBV5-4 | 14 | TRBD1 | TGTGCCAGCAGCTTCATGACAGGGCATCAGCCCCAGCATTTT | CASSFMTGHQPQHF
TRBJ1-6 | NA | TRBV3-1/TRBV3-2 | 21 | NA | TGTGCCAGCTACAAAGCTCTAATTCAGGGCAGGGAAGTTATCAAACGTTCACCCCTCCACTTT | CASYKALIQGREVIKRSPLHF
TRBJ1-2 | NA | TRBV5-6 | 14 | TRBD1 | TGTGCCAGCAAGGAGACAGGGAGTAACTATGGCTACACCTTC | CASKETGSNYGYTF
TRBJ2-1 | NA | TRBV11-3 | 15 | NA | TGTGCCAGCACCCTAGGGGGTCGCGATGTGAATGAGCAGTTCTTC | CASTLGGRDVNEQFF
TRBJ1-1 | NA | TRBV21-1 | 13 | NA | TGTGCCAGCAGCAAAGCCCTAAAAAAAGAAGCTTTCTTT | CASSKALKKEAFF
TRBJ1-5 | NA | TRBV7-9 | 15 | TRBD1 | TGTGCCAGCAGCTTAGGGGACAGCTCCAATCAGCCCCAGCATTTT | CASSLGDSSNQPQHF
TRBJ1-1 | NA | TRBV30 | 11 | NA | TGTGCCTGGAGTGTCTCCAGGGAAGCTTTCTTT | CAWSVSREAFF
TRBJ2-7 | NA | TRBV7-2 | 10 | NA | TGTGCCAGCGGAGGATCCGAGCAGTACTTC | CASGGSEQYF
TRBJ1-2 | NA | TRBV6-5 | 13 | NA | TGTGCCAGCAGACCCGACAGTAACTATGGCTACACCTTC | CASRPDSNYGYTF
TRBJ1-1 | NA | TRBV3-1/TRBV3-2 | 16 | TRBD1 | TGTGCCAGCAGCCGCCTACAGGGGAGGTTGGACACTGAAGCTTTCTTT | CASSRLQGRLDTEAFF
TRBJ1-2 | NA | TRBV10-3 | 13 | TRBD1 | TGTGCCATCAGTATTCAGGGGGTGGATGGCTACACCTTC | CAISIQGVDGYTF
TRBJ1-1 | NA | TRBV6-5 | 14 | TRBD1 | TGTGCCAGCAGACCAGACAGGGTGTCCGCTGAAGCTTTCTTT | CASRPDRVSAEAFF
TRBJ1-2 | NA | TRBV28 | 13 | NA | TGTGCCAGCAGCTCTGGACAGAACTATGGCTACACCTTC | CASSSGQNYGYTF
TRBJ1-5 | NA | TRBV28 | 12 | NA | TGTGCCACCAACCAGGGGAATCAGCCCCAGCATTTT | CATNQGNQPQHF
TRBJ1-6 | NA | TRBV12-3/TRBV12-4 | 12 | NA | TGTGCCAGCAGTTTCGATAATTCACCCCTCCACTTT | CASSFDNSPLHF
TRBJ2-2 | NA | TRBV7-9 | 17 | TRBD2 | TGTGCCAGCAGCTCCACCCGGGGGGGCGCGAGTACCGGGGAGCTGTTTTTT | CASSSTRGGASTGELFF
TRBJ1-2 | NA | TRBV3-1/TRBV3-2 | 16 | NA | TGTGCCAGCGGACAGTCAGGTGATTTGGCTAACTATGGCTACACCTTC | CASGQSGDLANYGYTF
TRBJ2-3 | NA | TRBV4-1 | 17 | TRBD1 | TGCGCCAGCAGCAGACAGCTTGAGGGGGCCGGCACAGATACGCAGTATTTT | CASSRQLEGAGTDTQYF
TRBJ1-3 | NA | TRBV4-2 | 14 | NA | TGTGCCAGCAGCGGACTGACCTCTGGAAACACCATATATTTT | CASSGLTSGNTIYF
TRBJ1-1 | NA | TRBV4-2 | 16 | NA | TGTGCCAGCAGCCAAGTCCGTCAGGGGCTGAACACTGAAGCTTTCTTT | CASSQVRQGLNTEAFF
TRBJ1-1 | NA | TRBV18 | 15 | NA | TGTGCCAGCTCACCACTGCCAGGTATGAACACTGAAGCTTTCTTT | CASSPLPGMNTEAFF
TRBJ1-2 | NA | TRBV29-1 | 12 | NA | TGCAGCGTTGAAACCAGGTCGGATGGCTACACCTTC | CSVETRSDGYTF
TRBJ1-4 | NA | TRBV7-8 | 14 | NA | TGTGCCAGCAGCCCAATCGTAGGGGATGAAAAACTGTTTTTT | CASSPIVGDEKLFF
TRBJ2-4 | once | TRBV6-5 | 12 | NA | TGTGCCAGCAGGGACAGAGAAAACATTCAGTACTTC | CASRDRENIQYF
TRBJ2-1 | NA | TRBV6-1 | 15 | TRBD2 | TGTGCCAGCAGTGAATCGGCTAGCGGGGCTAATGAGCAGTTCTTC | CASSESASGANEQFF
TRBJ1-1 | NA | TRBV12-3/TRBV12-4 | 13 | NA | TGTGCCAGCAGTACCCTCGCGTACACTGAAGCTTTCTTT | CASSTLAYTEAFF
TRBJ2-3 | NA | TRBV14 | 14 | TRBD1 | TGTGCCAGCAGCCAAACAGGGGGCGGATATACGCAGTATTTT | CASSQTGGGYTQYF